A selection of T cell receptor beta chains follows, all from one sample in a study of Ad26.COV2.S vaccination and SARS-CoV-2 variants. The protocol was immunoSEQ multiplex PCR, while the TCRdb copy is restricted to in-frame clones and leaves out a portion. The table has 400,000 to 450,000 clones, about 90% seen once. The input for sequencing was peripheral blood, taken in a trial of Ad26.COV2.S vaccine versus placebo. These receptor sequences come from a person between 18 and 65 years old who received the Ad26.COV2.S COVID-19 vaccine or a placebo. Each CDR3 is given with its conserved first and last residue. Each record gives: J gene, clone size, V gene, D gene, CDR3 protein, CDR3 DNA. The D gene is left open where the match is weak. A row's size may be missing; if present it is once, few, many or a size class.

TRBJ2-1 NA TRBV20-1 TRBD2 CSASDGGGSSYNEQFF TGCAGTGCTAGTGACGGCGGGGGGAGCTCCTACAATGAGCAGTTCTTC
TRBJ2-4 NA TRBV28 TRBD2 CASSLPAGGSRDLNIQYF TGTGCCAGCAGTTTGCCCGCCGGGGGGAGCCGGGACTTAAACATTCAGTACTTC
TRBJ2-1 NA TRBV7-8 NA CASSKQVSSYNEQFF TGTGCCAGCAGCAAACAGGTGAGCTCCTACAATGAGCAGTTCTTC
TRBJ2-3 NA TRBV7-3 NA CASSWTGTSTDTQYF TGTGCCAGCAGCTGGACTGGGACAAGCACAGATACGCAGTATTTT
TRBJ2-7 NA TRBV28 NA CASSLSSTLQYF TGTGCCAGCAGTTTATCCAGTACTCTGCAGTACTTC
TRBJ2-4 NA TRBV19 TRBD2 CASSIASGRVENIQYF TGTGCCAGTAGTATAGCGAGCGGGAGGGTGGAAAACATTCAGTACTTC
TRBJ2-7 NA TRBV5-4 NA CASSRRHTVGDREQYF TGTGCCAGCAGCCGGAGGCACACAGTAGGGGATCGGGAGCAGTACTTC
TRBJ1-4 NA TRBV27 NA CASSLRRAQEKLFF TGTGCCAGCAGTTTGCGACGCGCTCAAGAAAAACTGTTTTTT
TRBJ2-7 once TRBV28 TRBD2 CASSLLAGAAYEQYF TGTGCCAGCAGTTTATTAGCGGGAGCAGCCTACGAGCAGTACTTC
TRBJ2-3 NA TRBV11-2 NA CASRTTSGGADTQYF TGTGCCAGCAGGACAACTTCAGGGGGGGCAGATACGCAGTATTTT